This T cell receptor beta chain was captured in a study of human T cells and chemical hapten exposure. Points on this clonotype: The antigen is not known.

A single record per CDR3 protein comes from TCRdb applying MiXCR to the RACE reads. Seen here are under 300,000 distinct CDR3 sequences, 7.7% observed once, and the top ten hold 0.9% to 1.5%. Germline CDR1 and CDR2: LGHNA and YSLEER. V shed 3 bases, J shed 1 base, and the junction held 7 bases outside the gene matches. The length of the CDR3 is 16 residues. The time point: pre-sensitization, week 0. Documented treatment: therapeutic diphenylcyclopropenone sensitization with weekly scalp DPC. Blood draws preceded each patch test application. Every donor had alopecia and was 18 to 70 years old; all were suitable for DPC. Study-wide results and caveats: Patch test score was positively correlated with the counts of TCRs that had expanded at PT1. Among TCRs, those above 1 in 1000 frequency were unaffected by DPC sensitization.

This TCR was recovered from a man in his late teens or twenties with alopecia areata. Some clones in this sample may be carry-over from other donors' samples. V gene TRBV4-3 combines with J gene TRBJ2-3, with 7 bases aligning to TRBD1. The material was whole blood, obtained in connection with sensitization to the hapten diphenylcyclopropenone (DPC). The CDR3 reads CASSHGTGVGTDTQYF. The CDR3 nucleotides are TGCGCCAGCAGCCACGGAACAGGGGTTGGCACAGATACGCAGTATTTT.